This T cell receptor (beta chain) was captured in a study of shared clonotypes between healthy human individuals. Study-wide results and caveats: Exclusively blood specimens were collected; tissue repertoires likely differ. Large depth notwithstanding, sorted-subset sequencing proved incomplete by rarefaction.

V shed 0 bases and J 1 base; nucleotides not matched to a gene: 1. The CDR3 is 15 amino acids. The germline V gene encodes CDR1 SGHNT and CDR2 YYREEE (reference sequence). Deep was the level used in running the assay. Clones were sequenced by immunoSEQ multiplex PCR, and TCRdb holds only the in-frame ones, with some missing. In the table there are some 790,000 clones, around 77% of which are singletons. This clone showed up just once. Antigen: not known. The CD4+ fraction was divided into a CD45RA+ naive subset and a CD45RA-negative memory subset. The sample consisted of memory CD4+ T cells sorted from blood. The subset: CD45RA-negative fraction. The J gene is TRBJ2-5, the V gene TRBV5-4; 9 bases map to TRBD2. This sequence originates from a woman aged 25 to 39 in good health. The CDR3 sequence: CASSLASGIQETQYF. Written as DNA, the CDR3 is TGTGCCAGCAGCTTGGCTAGCGGGATCCAAGAGACCCAGTACTTC. The whole variable domain, remainder taken from reference TRBV5-4 and TRBJ2-5, is ETGVTQSPTHLIKTRGQQVTLRCSSQSGHNTVSWYQQALGQGPQFIFQYYREEENGRGNFPPRFSGLQFPNYSSELNVNALELDDSALYLCASSLASGIQETQYFGPGTRLLVL.